Below, one T cell receptor (beta chain) is given with its context. Antigen unknown. It was one heparinised blood draw, averaging around 120 mL, that each donor gave. This record belongs to a study of beta chain features in type 1 diabetes. Study details: Analysis included more than 90 million sorted cells drawn from all samples.

The CDR3 is 14 amino acids. Germline CDR1 is LNHNV and CDR2 is YYDKDF (reference sequence). V was clipped by 2 bases and J by 6 bases, with 13 bases between them. Findings and caveats of the study: Type 1 diabetes patients showed fewer insertions and more deletions at VDJ junctions.

All of the isolated RNA was reverse transcribed, so expressed TCRB transcripts were sequenced. Here immunoSEQ multiplex PCR was the method, and the copy in TCRdb shows in-frame clones only, minus some. There are 70,000 to 95,000 clones in the sample; under 35% occur only once, and around 0.5% lies in the top ten. Sequencing used stem cell memory CD4+ T cells from blood. This chain connects TRBV15 to TRBJ1-1; D may be TRBD1 (6 bases). This sequence was found in a woman aged 18-30 years in good health. CDR3 sequence: CATSRIQGNAEAFF. Written as DNA, the CDR3 is TGTGCCACCAGCAGAATACAGGGAAATGCTGAAGCTTTCTTT.